A selection of T cell receptor beta chains follows, all from one sample in a study of early T cells in non-severe SARS-CoV-2 infection. TCRdb recomputed calls from the 5' RACE reads with MiXCR, one row per CDR3 protein. The profile shows fewer than 30,000 distinct CDR3 sequences, around 4% of them singletons. The sample was whole blood. Receptors originate from an adult who was a healthcare worker with PCR-confirmed SARS-CoV-2 infection or an uninfected control (not recorded which). CDR3s include the opening cysteine and the closing phenylalanine or tryptophan. The D gene is left open where the match is weak. Some rows mark clone size as missing; the rest say once, few, many or name a class of expanded clone.

j_call d_call clone_size v_call cdr3_nt cdr3_aa
TRBJ2-5 - many TRBV28 TGTGCCAGCAGTCCTACAGTGATTCTTGGAGAGACCCAGTACTTC CASSPTVILGETQYF
TRBJ2-1 - many TRBV28 TGTGCCAGCAGTTTGGTTAGGGGAGCAGGGAATGAGCAGTTCTTC CASSLVRGAGNEQFF
TRBJ2-1 TRBD2 few TRBV7-2 TGTGCCAGCAGTTTCTTAGCGGGAAGCTCCTACAATGAGCAGTTCTTC CASSFLAGSSYNEQFF
TRBJ1-3 TRBD1 many TRBV29-1 TGCAGCGTCACAGGGGGCCAGGGAAACACCATATATTTT CSVTGGQGNTIYF
TRBJ2-3 TRBD1 - TRBV7-2 TGTGCCAGCAGCTTAGGAGAATACTCCGGGACAGGGGCCGATACGCAGTATTTT CASSLGEYSGTGADTQYF
TRBJ1-1 - many TRBV13 TGTGCCAGCAGCTTTTCGCCAGAGATGAACACTGAAGCTTTCTTT CASSFSPEMNTEAFF
TRBJ1-1 - few TRBV20-1 TGCAGTGCTAGACTCCTGACAGGCCGAGGAGCTTTCTTT CSARLLTGRGAFF
TRBJ1-3 TRBD1 many TRBV5-5 TGTGCCAGCAGTTCCGGGACAGTCGGAAACACCATATATTTT CASSSGTVGNTIYF
TRBJ2-2 - many TRBV7-2 TGTGCCAGCAGCCGCCCGACAGGAGGGGCCGGGGAGCTGTTTTTT CASSRPTGGAGELFF
TRBJ1-4 - many TRBV28 TGTGCCAGCAGACCCCGGCCGGGACAAAATTTTGAGGCAACTAATGAAAAACTGTTTTTT CASRPRPGQNFEATNEKLFF
TRBJ2-5 TRBD1 - TRBV20-1 TGCAGTGCATGGACAGGCCAAGAGACCCAGTACTTC CSAWTGQETQYF
TRBJ2-6 - medium-sized TRBV10-3 TGTGCCATCAGCAGAAGCTCTGGGGCCAACGTCCTGACTTTC CAISRSSGANVLTF
TRBJ2-7 - few TRBV7-2 TGTGCCAGCAGCTTGACCCAGGGACTTCCCTACGAGCAGTACTTC CASSLTQGLPYEQYF
TRBJ1-1 - many TRBV14 TGTGCCAGCAGCCGAACTGGGACCTCCGGGGCTTTCTTT CASSRTGTSGAFF
TRBJ1-2 - many TRBV7-2 TGTGCCAGCAGCTCCCGGAGGGGGGTCAACTATGGCTACACCTTC CASSSRRGVNYGYTF
TRBJ1-6 - few TRBV5-5 TGTGCCAGCAGCTTGATGGGCTCCTATAATTCACCCCTCCACTTT CASSLMGSYNSPLHF
TRBJ2-2 - many TRBV28 TGTGCCAGCGTGACAAAAACCGGGGAGCTGTTTTTT CASVTKTGELFF
TRBJ1-4 TRBD1 many TRBV27 TGTGCCAGTCGGACAGGGAAAATGGCAACTAATGAAAAACTGTTTTTT CASRTGKMATNEKLFF
TRBJ2-1 - many TRBV19 TGTGCTACTAGGGACTCACAATCTTGGTTCAATGAGCAGTTCTTC CATRDSQSWFNEQFF
TRBJ1-2 - many TRBV7-8 TGTGCCAGCAGCCTTAACCACGGAGGCTACACCTTC CASSLNHGGYTF
TRBJ1-4 TRBD1 - TRBV20-1 TGCAGTGCTTTGGGGACAGGGAACGAAAAACTGTTTTTT CSALGTGNEKLFF
TRBJ2-1 - many TRBV24-1 TGTGCCACCAGTGATTTGTTTCAGGAGCAGTTCTTC CATSDLFQEQFF
TRBJ2-5 - few TRBV7-2 TGTGCCAGCAGCTTCCGACTCCGGGAGACCCAGTACTTC CASSFRLRETQYF
TRBJ2-2 - - TRBV9 TGTGCCAGCAGCGTAGATCTAGCTGTGGCCGGGGAGCTGTTTTTT CASSVDLAVAGELFF
TRBJ2-7 TRBD2 many TRBV4-1 TGCGCCAGCAGCCAAGTTAGCGGGAGTGGCAACGAGCAGTACTTC CASSQVSGSGNEQYF
TRBJ1-2 - many TRBV4-3 TGCGCCAGCAGCCAAGATACGAGGGCTCTTCTCTATGGCTACACCTTC CASSQDTRALLYGYTF
TRBJ2-5 - many TRBV20-1 TGCAGTGCTAGGTTGGGTGAGACCCAGTACTTC CSARLGETQYF
TRBJ2-7 - few TRBV19 TGTGCCAGTAGTGCACCCGATTACGAGCAGTACTTC CASSAPDYEQYF
TRBJ1-5 TRBD1 many TRBV6-2/TRBV6-3 TGTGCCAGCAGAGGCGGGACAGGGGGCGGTTATAGCAATCAGCCCCAGCATTTT CASRGGTGGGYSNQPQHF
TRBJ2-5 - - TRBV9 TGTGCCAGCAGCGTAGCCGAGGGCCAAGAGACCCAGTACTTC CASSVAEGQETQYF
TRBJ2-5 TRBD1 - TRBV5-5 TGTGCCAGCAGCTTGAGGGGGCAGCAGCAAGAGACCCAGTACTTC CASSLRGQQQETQYF
TRBJ2-7 - many TRBV5-6 TGTGCCAGCAGCTTGGTGGGGAGAATTTCCTACGAGCAGTACTTC CASSLVGRISYEQYF
TRBJ2-7 - many TRBV28 TGTGCCAGCAGTTCGGCACGTCTATCCTCCGGCGAGCAGTACTTC CASSSARLSSGEQYF
TRBJ2-1 - many TRBV19 TGTGCCAGTAGTGGTAGCGGATGGGGCAATGAGCAGTTCTTC CASSGSGWGNEQFF
TRBJ2-6 - few TRBV6-2/TRBV6-3 TGTGCCAGCAGTTACCCTCGTCAGGGAATGGTAGGGGCCAACGTCCTGACTTTC CASSYPRQGMVGANVLTF
TRBJ2-7 - - TRBV20-1 TGCAGTGCTAGAGCTGTGTACGAGCAGTACTTC CSARAVYEQYF
TRBJ1-5 - many TRBV3-1 TGTGCCAGCAGCCAAGGGCCCCAGACAGTTGGCCAGCCCCAGCATTTT CASSQGPQTVGQPQHF
TRBJ2-5 TRBD2 many TRBV5-6 TGTGCCAGCAGCTTGGTTGGCAGGGAGGGAGGAGAGACCCAGTACTTC CASSLVGREGGETQYF
TRBJ2-1 - many TRBV7-2 TGTGCCAGCAGCTCCAGTAGTGAGCAGTTCTTC CASSSSSEQFF
TRBJ2-3 TRBD2 many TRBV4-3 TGCGCCAGCAGCCAAGATGGGGGAGGGTTTCGGTATTTT CASSQDGGGFRYF
TRBJ2-3 - - TRBV7-3 TGTGCCAGCAGCGCGGATAATACGCAGTATTTT CASSADNTQYF
TRBJ2-7 TRBD2 many TRBV7-6 TGTGCCAGCAGCATGCTTCCGGGAGGGGACCACGAGCAGTACTTC CASSMLPGGDHEQYF
TRBJ2-7 - many TRBV6-1 TGTGCCAGCAGTCGAGATGGGGCCAGGGCCTACGAGCAGTACTTC CASSRDGARAYEQYF
TRBJ1-5 - - TRBV7-6 TGTGCCAGCAGCTTAGTAAGGACTGGGCTTACAGATACGCAGCATTTT CASSLVRTGLTDTQHF
TRBJ2-2 TRBD2 many TRBV5-5 TGTGCCAGCAGCTTGGTACTAGCGGGTACCGGGGAGCTGTTTTTT CASSLVLAGTGELFF
TRBJ2-1 - - TRBV4-2 TGTGCCAGCAGCCAGGGGGGGACAGGAAAAAAGATGTTAAATGAGCAGTTCTTC CASSQGGTGKKMLNEQFF
TRBJ2-7 - many TRBV20-1 TGCAGTGCTCCCAAGAAAACGGATATCTACGAGCAGTACTTC CSAPKKTDIYEQYF
TRBJ1-5 - many TRBV30 TGTGCCTGGAGTGCAGGGGAGGCCCAGCCCCAGCATTTT CAWSAGEAQPQHF
TRBJ1-2 - many TRBV12-3/TRBV12-4 TGTGCCAGCAGTTTACCACAGCCCTATGGCTACACCTTC CASSLPQPYGYTF
TRBJ2-5 - - TRBV2 TGTGCCATCCGGGGCCGACAGGTTCAAGAGACCCAGTACTTC CAIRGRQVQETQYF
TRBJ2-5 - many TRBV7-2 TGTGCCAGCAGGCCCCCAAATGGAGAGACCCAGTACTTC CASRPPNGETQYF
TRBJ2-3 - few TRBV7-2 TGTGCCAGCAGCCCCTACAGTTTAGCGACAGATACGCAGTATTTT CASSPYSLATDTQYF
TRBJ2-3 - many TRBV28 TGTGCCAGCAGTTTACCCCGGACCAATACGCAGTATTTT CASSLPRTNTQYF
TRBJ2-7 TRBD2 - TRBV28 TGTGCCAGCAGTCTCCCGACTAGCGGGAGGACTTCCTACGAGCAGTACTTC CASSLPTSGRTSYEQYF
TRBJ2-1 - few TRBV13 TGTGCCAGCAGCCCCCCCCTAGCTTTGCAGTTCTTC CASSPPLALQFF
TRBJ1-2 - few TRBV20-1 TGCAGTTCGTATGGCTACACCTTC CSSYGYTF
TRBJ2-1 - many TRBV4-3 TGCGCCAGCAGTCAAGAGCTACCCCGGGGCAATGAGCAGTTCTTC CASSQELPRGNEQFF
TRBJ2-5 - many TRBV7-2 TGTGCCAGCAGCTCGAGAGTCAGGGAGACCCAGTACTTC CASSSRVRETQYF
TRBJ1-6 - - TRBV6-2/TRBV6-3 TGTGCCAGCAGTACGGGCTCCTATAATTCACCCCTCCACTTT CASSTGSYNSPLHF